Following are 17 T cell receptor beta chains from one sample sequenced in a study of T-cell memory formation after mild COVID-19. One entry per CDR3 protein results from TCRdb running MiXCR on the 5' RACE reads. The sample lists about 250,000 distinct CDR3 sequences, about 16% occurring once. Sequencing was carried out using PBMCs or a T cell subset sorted from them (not recorded which). The receptor source for this set is an adult woman who had mild COVID-19 (a few samples of this study predate the infection). Cell type and time point are not known.

This clonotype has just one count. This chain joins TRBV7-9 and TRBJ2-5; unclear D gene. The germline V gene encodes CDR1 SEHNR and CDR2 FQNEAQ (reference sequence). Deletions cut 4 bases from V and 0 bases from J, with 15 bases between. The CDR3 is made up of 16 amino acids. The CDR3: CASSSQPMGYQETQYF. CDR3 nucleotides: TGTGCCAGCAGCTCTCAACCAATGGGTTACCAAGAGACCCAGTACTTC.

This clonotype was recorded many times. J is TRBJ2-4 and V is TRBV14; 8 bases are shared with TRBD1. The CDR3 sequence is 17 residues long. In germline, CDR1 is SGHDN, CDR2 FVKESK. V dropped 3 bases and J dropped 3; count of bases not matched to a gene: 10. Here the CDR3 DNA reads TGTGCCAGCAGCCACGGACAGGGCTTTCGTGTCAAAAACATTCAGTACTTC. Translated, it gives CASSHGQGFRVKNIQYF.

This clonotype has a count of ten or more. V usage is TRBV6-1 and J usage is TRBJ2-5; TRBD2 matches at 13 bases. Germline-derived CDR1 and CDR2 are MNHNS and SASEGT. J lost 2 bases, V lost 7 bases, and 4 bases had no gene match. The CDR3 covers 15 residues. CDR3 DNA sequence: TGTGCCAGCAAAGAACTAGCGGGGGGGCAAGAGACCCAGTACTTC. Translation gives CASKELAGGQETQYF.

This clonotype was recorded many times. The gene calls are TRBV5-1 and TRBJ2-7, with 14 bases fitting TRBD2. The CDR3 consists of 15 residues. CDR1 and CDR2 (germline): SGHRS, YFSETQ. The J segment lost 5 bases and the V segment lost 4 bases, leaving 5 bases of the junction unmatched. CDR3 region: CASSVGTSGSHEQYF. The CDR3 nucleotides are TGCGCCAGCAGCGTTGGGACTAGCGGGAGCCACGAGCAGTACTTC.

This clonotype was counted only a few times. The chain uses TRBV9 and TRBJ2-1; weak D call: TRBD2 (6 bases). Germline V gene data show CDR1 as SGDLS and CDR2 as YYNGEE. This CDR3 has 15 residues. Trimming shortened V by 4 bases and J by 1 base, and 12 bases separated the two germline ends. The CDR3 DNA is TGTGCCAGCAGCCTGGAGGGGTTTTCCTACAATGAGCAGTTCTTC. This translates into CASSLEGFSYNEQFF.

The V gene is TRBV20-1, the J gene TRBJ1-3; tentatively, D is TRBD1 (6 bases). The germline V gene encodes CDR1 DFQATT and CDR2 SNEGSKA (reference sequence). CDR3 length: 15 amino acids. V gave up 3 bases and J gave up 8 bases, with 20 bases separating them. The CDR3 here is CSASHGTNGGDTIYF. The CDR3, as DNA: TGCAGTGCTAGCCATGGGACAAATGGAGGGGACACCATATATTTT.

This clonotype has at least ten counts. The chain carries TRBV18 and TRBJ1-1; no clear D. The CDR3 consists of 12 residues. The germline gives CDR1 KGHSH, CDR2 LQKENI. The V gene lost 6 bases and the J gene lost 8 bases, with 13 bases spanning the gap. This CDR3 reads CASSRRREEAFF. The DNA of the CDR3 is TGTGCCAGCTCTCGGAGAAGGGAGGAAGCTTTCTTT. Drawing the rest from reference TRBV18 and TRBJ1-1, the complete variable domain is NAGVMQNPRHLVRRRGQEARLRCSPMKGHSHVYWYRQLPEEGLKFMVYLQKENIIDESGMPKERFSAEFPKEGPSILRIQQVVRGDSAAYFCASSRRREEAFFGQGTRLTVV.

This clonotype was found a few times. V and J are TRBV30 and TRBJ1-2; D is unclear. Germline V gives CDR1 GTSNPN, CDR2 SVGIG (reference sequence). V was clipped by 4 bases and J by 5 bases, with 11 bases between them. The CDR3 is 12 residues long. CDR3 loop: CAWKGLGYGYTF. CDR3 in DNA: TGTGCCTGGAAGGGCCTGGGATATGGCTACACCTTC.

In its sample, this clonotype was seen a few times. The chain carries TRBV4-1 and TRBJ1-2, with 7 bases identical to TRBD1. V shed 0 bases and J 1 base; nucleotides not matched to a gene: 5. The CDR3 has 16 residues. Germline CDR1 MGHRA, CDR2 YSYEKL. This CDR3 reads CASSQDRRGSNYGYTF. CDR3 nucleotide sequence: TGCGCCAGCAGCCAAGATCGCAGGGGGAGTAACTATGGCTACACCTTC.

The V call is TRBV2, the J call TRBJ1-5; D ambiguous. Trimming stripped 1 base from V and 7 bases from J, with 8 bases between. Germline-derived CDR1 and CDR2 are SNHLY and FYNNEI. This CDR3 is built from 13 residues. Here the CDR3 DNA reads TGTGCCAGCAGTGAAGAGGCTCGACAGCCCCAGCATTTT. It codes for CASSEEARQPQHF.

This clonotype showed up just a few times. The V gene is TRBV30, the J gene TRBJ1-5; possibly TRBD1 for D (5 bases). The CDR3 covers 12 residues. CDR1 GTSNPN and CDR2 SVGIG come from the germline V gene (reference sequence). V was clipped by 1 base and J by 6 bases, with 7 bases between them. DNA for the CDR3: TGTGCCTGGAGTGACGGGGGTCAGCCCCAGCATTTT. This codes for CAWSDGGQPQHF.

This sequence joins TRBV21-1 and TRBJ1-3; no check of the table's D call, TRBD1, against the DNA was made. TRBV21-1 represents a pseudogene. The CDR3 is made up of 15 amino acids. For the CDR3, the DNA is TGTGCCAGCAGCTGGACAGGCAGCTCTGGAAACACCATATATTTT. Encoded protein: CASSWTGSSGNTIYF.

This chain connects TRBV2 to TRBJ2-1, with no clear D. The V and J ends lost 2 bases and 8 bases respectively, with 16 bases between them. This CDR3 is 15 amino acids long. Germline loops: CDR1 SNHLY, CDR2 FYNNEI. Here the CDR3 DNA reads TGTGCCAGCAGTGAAAGACTGAGGATGGGCGATGAGCAGTTCTTC. Translation gives CASSERLRMGDEQFF.

This clonotype occurred a few times. In DNA form, the CDR3 reads TGTGCCATCCACTCGGGTAGCGGGAGGGATGAGCAGTTCTTC. Its protein is CAIHSGSGRDEQFF. The chain employs TRBV10-3 and TRBJ2-1; 11 bases line up with TRBD2. Trimming at V came to 8 bases and at J to 8 bases, leaving 8 bases not matched to a gene. This CDR3 is 14 amino acids long. Germline CDR1 reads ENHRY; CDR2 reads SYGVKD.

This clonotype was seen a few times. V usage is TRBV18 and J usage is TRBJ2-7; D remains unclear. V was cut by 3 bases and J by 5 bases, with 17 bases left in between. Germline-derived CDR1 and CDR2 are KGHSH and LQKENI. The CDR3 consists of 15 residues. The CDR3 DNA sequence: TGTGCCAGCTCACCCGCAACCCTTCGGAGAAACGAGCAGTACTTC. Its translation is CASSPATLRRNEQYF. The variable domain in full, completed from reference TRBV18 and TRBJ2-7, reads NAGVMQNPRHLVRRRGQEARLRCSPMKGHSHVYWYRQLPEEGLKFMVYLQKENIIDESGMPKERFSAEFPKEGPSILRIQQVVRGDSAAYFCASSPATLRRNEQYFGPGTRLTVT.

The gene calls are TRBV5-6 and TRBJ2-5; 8 bases align to TRBD2. Trimming at V came to 1 base and at J to 2 bases, leaving 7 bases not matched to a gene. The CDR3 contains 16 residues. Germline V gene sequence: CDR1 SGHDT, CDR2 YYEEEE. CDR3 loop: CASSLYPGGHQETQYF. The CDR3, as DNA: TGTGCCAGCAGCTTGTATCCGGGAGGGCATCAAGAGACCCAGTACTTC. Based on the CDR3 plus reference TRBV5-6 and TRBJ2-5, the full variable domain is DAGVTQSPTHLIKTRGQQVTLRCSPKSGHDTVSWYQQALGQGPQFIFQYYEEEERQRGNFPDRFSGHQFPNYSSELNVNALLLGDSALYLCASSLYPGGHQETQYFGPGTRLLVL.

This clonotype has only a few counts. The rearrangement uses TRBV12-3 or TRBV12-4 and TRBJ2-1; D may be TRBD1 (6 bases). V shed 5 bases and J shed 0 bases, with 14 bases lying between them. This CDR3 has 16 amino acids. CDR3 residues: CASSVQGTSSYNEQFF. In DNA form, the CDR3 reads TGTGCCAGCAGTGTTCAGGGGACAAGCTCCTACAATGAGCAGTTCTTC.